Listed below are T cell receptor beta chains from one sample, sequenced in a study of response to subunit inactivated influenza vaccine. TCRdb itself ran the RT-PCR reads through MiXCR, one entry per CDR3 protein. Among roughly 500,000 distinct CDR3 sequences listed, around 25% were seen once. Material: CD4+ T cells sorted from PBMCs, obtained 5 to 6 days after vaccination. Source of these receptors: a man between 50 and 59 years old who received an inactivated influenza vaccine. The CDR3 runs from the conserved cysteine through the conserved F or W. D genes are given only for firm matches. A clone size is listed for some rows: how often the clone was seen (once, few, many), or a class if it is expanded.

>TRBJ2-3|.|TRBV7-9|.
CASTPDLSSTDTQYF
TGTGCCAGCACCCCGGACTTGTCTAGCACAGATACGCAGTATTTT
>TRBJ2-3|.|TRBV7-2|.
CASNLGGTDTQYF
TGTGCCAGCAACCTAGGGGGCACAGATACGCAGTATTTT
>TRBJ2-7|.|TRBV6-2/TRBV6-3|few
CASRPPEGASYEQYF
TGTGCCAGCAGACCCCCGGAAGGGGCAAGCTACGAGCAGTACTTC
>TRBJ2-3|.|TRBV5-4|.
CASSLRTYSTDTQYF
TGTGCCAGCAGCTTGAGGACGTACAGCACAGATACGCAGTATTTT
>TRBJ2-2|TRBD1|TRBV20-1|.
CSARDRVTGELFF
TGCAGTGCTAGGGACAGGGTTACCGGGGAGCTGTTTTTT
>TRBJ2-7|TRBD2|TRBV29-1|.
CSVEEWTSENYYEQYF
TGCAGCGTTGAGGAGTGGACTAGCGAGAATTACTACGAGCAGTACTTC
>TRBJ2-1|.|TRBV7-8|.
CASSPEWVGGEQFF
TGTGCCAGCAGCCCAGAGTGGGTAGGCGGGGAGCAGTTCTTC
>TRBJ2-7|.|TRBV12-3/TRBV12-4|many
CASTGSGAALREQYF
TGTGCCAGCACGGGGTCAGGGGCCGCACTACGGGAGCAGTACTTC
>TRBJ2-1|TRBD2|TRBV12-3/TRBV12-4|.
CASKLGGTSPSEQFF
TGTGCCAGCAAACTGGGTGGGACTAGTCCCAGTGAGCAGTTCTTC
>TRBJ2-7|TRBD1|TRBV3-1|.
CASSPVPGQGAYEQYF
TGTGCCAGCAGCCCTGTCCCGGGACAGGGGGCTTACGAGCAGTACTTC
>TRBJ2-6|.|TRBV5-1|.
CASRWAGANVLTF
TGCGCCAGCAGATGGGCTGGGGCCAACGTCCTGACTTTC
>TRBJ2-5|TRBD1|TRBV3-1|.
CASSQDPVLDRVWETQYF
TGTGCCAGCAGCCAAGATCCGGTTCTGGACAGGGTATGGGAGACCCAGTACTTC
>TRBJ1-1|.|TRBV2|.
CASSEKYRTEEAFF
TGTGCCAGCAGTGAAAAGTATAGGACGGAAGAAGCTTTCTTT
>TRBJ1-5|.|TRBV24-1|.
CATSSWQENQPQHF
TGTGCCACCAGTTCGTGGCAGGAGAATCAGCCCCAGCATTTT
>TRBJ1-5|TRBD1|TRBV5-6|.
CASSHRTGGSNQPQHF
TGTGCCAGCAGTCACCGGACAGGAGGAAGCAATCAGCCCCAGCATTTT
>TRBJ2-5|.|TRBV29-1|few
CSVEEPETQYF
TGCAGCGTTGAAGAACCCGAGACCCAGTACTTC
>TRBJ2-7|TRBD1|TRBV6-2/TRBV6-3|few
CATGQGTYEQYF
TGTGCCACGGGACAGGGCACCTACGAGCAGTACTTC
>TRBJ2-1|.|TRBV5-6|.
CASSLRQGQFF
TGTGCCAGCAGCTTGCGGCAGGGACAGTTCTTC
>TRBJ1-6|.|TRBV6-1|.
CASTYDRGENSPLHF
TGTGCCAGCACATACGATAGGGGGGAGAATTCACCCCTCCACTTT
>TRBJ2-1|.|TRBV6-2/TRBV6-3|.
CASSRWGSNEQFF
TGTGCCAGCAGCCGATGGGGGTCCAATGAGCAGTTCTTC
>TRBJ2-3|.|TRBV28|.
CASNARPTGDYTDTQYF
TGTGCCAGCAATGCACGTCCGACAGGTGACTACACAGATACGCAGTATTTT
>TRBJ2-1|TRBD2|TRBV12-3/TRBV12-4|.
CASSLGGGASSYNEQFF
TGTGCCAGCAGTTTAGGCGGGGGAGCCAGCTCCTACAATGAGCAGTTCTTC
>TRBJ1-6|.|TRBV10-3|few
CACRVGGNNSPLHF
TGTGCCTGCCGGGTCGGCGGCAATAATTCACCCCTCCACTTT
>TRBJ2-1|TRBD2|TRBV6-5|.
CASSYSSGGAPGDEQFF
TGTGCCAGCAGTTACTCTAGCGGGGGGGCCCCGGGCGATGAGCAGTTCTTC
>TRBJ2-3|.|TRBV5-6|.
CASLSTVRGADTQYF
TGTGCCAGCCTCTCGACAGTACGCGGGGCAGATACGCAGTATTTT
>TRBJ2-5|TRBD1|TRBV6-1|.
CASKRGQASETQYF
TGTGCCAGCAAGAGGGGGCAAGCTTCCGAGACCCAGTACTTC
>TRBJ2-7|TRBD1|TRBV6-2/TRBV6-3|few
CASSGRDRATHEQYF
TGTGCCAGCAGTGGCCGGGACAGGGCCACTCACGAGCAGTACTTC
>TRBJ2-7|.|TRBV24-1|.
CATSDLRQPGPRAYEQYF
TGTGCCACCAGTGATTTGCGCCAACCGGGCCCAAGGGCATACGAGCAGTACTTC
>TRBJ2-7|.|TRBV20-1|.
CSARASGEQYF
TGCAGTGCTAGAGCCTCGGGCGAGCAGTACTTC
>TRBJ2-1|.|TRBV6-5|few
CASSIGYEQFF
TGTGCCAGCAGCATCGGGTATGAGCAGTTCTTC
>TRBJ2-1|TRBD2|TRBV7-2|few
CASSQRAGGGDEQFF
TGTGCCAGCAGCCAAAGAGCGGGAGGGGGGGATGAGCAGTTCTTC
>TRBJ2-7|TRBD2|TRBV4-3|few
CASSPGGGPRYEQYF
TGCGCCAGCAGCCCGGGGGGGGGTCCGCGCTACGAGCAGTACTTC
>TRBJ2-4|.|TRBV27|.
CASSLSPRGITKNIQYF
TGTGCCAGCAGTTTATCGCCCAGGGGCATCACCAAAAACATTCAGTACTTC
>TRBJ1-6|.|TRBV27|.
CASKIGQGTNSPLHF
TGTGCCAGCAAAATCGGCCAGGGGACCAATTCACCCCTCCACTTT
>TRBJ1-1|TRBD1|TRBV20-1|few
CSAMGTAGLNAFF
TGCAGTGCTATGGGGACAGCGGGTCTAAACGCTTTCTTT
>TRBJ1-5|.|TRBV20-1|few
CSATRGYSNQPQHF
TGCAGTGCAACTAGGGGGTATAGCAATCAGCCCCAGCATTTT
>TRBJ2-2|TRBD2|TRBV4-2|.
CASSQGLASGGTGELFF
TGTGCCAGCAGCCAAGGTCTGGCCAGCGGGGGGACCGGGGAGCTGTTTTTT
>TRBJ2-6|.|TRBV12-3/TRBV12-4|many
CASKPSSGANVLTF
TGTGCCAGCAAGCCTAGCTCTGGGGCCAACGTCCTGACTTTC
>TRBJ2-3|TRBD2|TRBV9|few
CASRRLGGSYFLRQDTQYF
TGTGCCAGCCGCCGTCTGGGCGGGAGTTATTTCCTTCGACAAGATACGCAGTATTTT
>TRBJ2-7|.|TRBV7-7|.
CASSQGDSPPYEQYF
TGTGCTAGCAGCCAGGGGGACTCCCCGCCCTACGAGCAGTACTTC
>TRBJ1-1|.|TRBV20-1|few
CSAPNSGRTEAFF
TGCAGTGCTCCGAATTCAGGGAGGACTGAAGCTTTCTTT
>TRBJ2-1|.|TRBV18|few
CASSPSATYNEQFF
TGTGCCAGCTCACCATCAGCGACATACAATGAGCAGTTCTTC
>TRBJ2-7|TRBD1|TRBV28|many
CASSPTGEAREQYF
TGTGCCAGCAGTCCGACAGGGGAGGCGAGGGAGCAGTACTTC
>TRBJ2-1|TRBD2|TRBV4-2|few
CASSQISGEAYNEQFF
TGTGCCAGCAGCCAAATTAGCGGGGAAGCCTACAATGAGCAGTTCTTC
>TRBJ2-7|.|TRBV3-1|few
CASSQLSRPTYEQYF
TGTGCCAGCAGCCAACTGTCTCGACCGACCTACGAGCAGTACTTC
>TRBJ2-3|.|TRBV18|few
CASSPQETDTQYF
TGTGCCAGCTCACCACAGGAGACAGATACGCAGTATTTT
>TRBJ2-5|TRBD2|TRBV20-1|.
CSASNPRTGGFQETQYF
TGCAGTGCTAGTAACCCCCGAACGGGAGGGTTCCAAGAGACCCAGTACTTC
>TRBJ2-7|TRBD1|TRBV5-1|.
CASSSGTGSYVQYF
TGCGCCAGCAGCTCAGGGACAGGCTCCTACGTGCAGTACTTC
>TRBJ1-5|TRBD1|TRBV18|.
CASSPPGQGGSNQPQHF
TGTGCCAGCTCACCTCCCGGACAGGGGGGCAGCAATCAGCCCCAGCATTTT
>TRBJ1-1|TRBD1|TRBV6-1|once
CASKMGQGSEAFF
TGTGCCAGCAAGATGGGACAGGGATCTGAAGCTTTCTTT